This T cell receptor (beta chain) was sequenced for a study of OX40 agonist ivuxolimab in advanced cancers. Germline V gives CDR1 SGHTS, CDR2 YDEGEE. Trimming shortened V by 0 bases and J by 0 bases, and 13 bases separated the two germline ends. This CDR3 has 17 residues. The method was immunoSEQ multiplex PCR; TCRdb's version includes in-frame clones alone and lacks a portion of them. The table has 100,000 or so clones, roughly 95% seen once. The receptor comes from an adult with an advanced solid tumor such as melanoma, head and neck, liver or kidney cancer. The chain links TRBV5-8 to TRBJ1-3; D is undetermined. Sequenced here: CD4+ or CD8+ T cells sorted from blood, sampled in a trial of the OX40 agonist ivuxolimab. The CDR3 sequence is CASSLAFYSSSGNTIYF. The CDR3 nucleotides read TGTGCCAGCAGCTTGGCCTTTTACAGCAGCTCTGGAAACACCATATATTTT.